These T cell receptor beta chains were read from a single sample in a study of sequential checkpoint blockade in melanoma. Using immunoSEQ multiplex PCR, the repertoire was profiled, and TCRdb retains in-frame clones only, with some absent. The repertoire holds 5,500 to 7,000 clones, with around 20% as singletons. Sequenced here: tumor tissue (inferred from file names), sampled from a patient given nivolumab and ipilimumab in sequence. The source is a human donor with melanoma. The CDR3 runs from the conserved cysteine through the conserved F or W. Fields, in order: CDR3 protein, CDR3 DNA, clone size, D gene, J gene, V gene. The D gene is left open where the match is weak. Part of the rows lack a size; the others show once, few, many or a class for expanded clones.

CDR3: CASGGRTYNEQFF
DNA: TGTGCCAGCGGCGGGAGAACCTACAATGAGCAGTTCTTC
size: few
D: TRBD2
J: TRBJ2-1
V: TRBV6-8

CDR3: CASSLGGSGAYNEQFF
DNA: TGTGCCAGCAGCTTAGGGGGTAGCGGGGCCTACAATGAGCAGTTCTTC
size: -
D: TRBD2
J: TRBJ2-1
V: TRBV7-6

CDR3: CASSPLRSTDTQYF
DNA: TGTGCCAGCTCACCTCTTAGGAGCACAGATACGCAGTATTTT
size: -
D: -
J: TRBJ2-3
V: TRBV18

CDR3: CASSLGQTLINYEQYF
DNA: TGCGCCAGCAGCTTGGGCCAGACACTTATAAACTACGAGCAGTACTTC
size: -
D: -
J: TRBJ2-7
V: TRBV5-1

CDR3: CASRDAGTLSNQPQHF
DNA: TGTGCCAGTAGAGACGCCGGGACACTGAGCAATCAGCCCCAGCATTTT
size: -
D: -
J: TRBJ1-5
V: TRBV19

CDR3: CASSLEVSSYEQYF
DNA: TGTGCCAGCAGCTTAGAGGTTTCCTCATACGAGCAGTACTTC
size: few
D: -
J: TRBJ2-7
V: TRBV11-3

CDR3: CSVERRGRDTEAFF
DNA: TGCAGCGTTGAGCGGCGGGGCAGGGATACTGAAGCTTTCTTT
size: -
D: -
J: TRBJ1-1
V: TRBV29-1

CDR3: CASSPPGTVQETQYF
DNA: TGTGCCAGCTCACCACCTGGGACAGTTCAAGAGACCCAGTACTTC
size: -
D: TRBD1
J: TRBJ2-5
V: TRBV18

CDR3: CASSVAQRSGELFF
DNA: TGTGCCAGCAGCGTAGCCCAGCGGAGCGGGGAGCTGTTTTTT
size: few
D: -
J: TRBJ2-2
V: TRBV9

CDR3: CASSQCPSAGRRTTSGNTDTQYF
DNA: TGCGCCAGCAGTCAATGTCCCAGTGCTGGGCGTCGGACGACTAGCGGGAACACAGATACGCAGTATTTT
size: -
D: TRBD2
J: TRBJ2-3
V: TRBV23-1

CDR3: CASSVDTGRHTGELFF
DNA: TGTGCCAGCAGCGTAGATACAGGGCGGCACACCGGGGAGCTGTTTTTT
size: -
D: -
J: TRBJ2-2
V: TRBV9

CDR3: CASGSLIGGVNEQFF
DNA: TGTGCCAGTGGTTCCTTAATTGGCGGGGTGAATGAGCAGTTCTTC
size: -
D: -
J: TRBJ2-1
V: TRBV19

CDR3: CASSLGSAYTEAFF
DNA: TGTGCCAGCAGTCTGGGCAGCGCCTACACTGAAGCTTTCTTT
size: large
D: -
J: TRBJ1-1
V: TRBV6-8

CDR3: CASSYPKPFLGELFF
DNA: TGTGCCAGCAGTTACCCGAAGCCCTTCCTCGGGGAGCTGTTTTTT
size: few
D: -
J: TRBJ2-2
V: TRBV6-8

CDR3: CASVGLGLSYEQYF
DNA: TGTGCCAGCGTTGGGCTTGGGCTCTCCTACGAGCAGTACTTC
size: -
D: -
J: TRBJ2-7
V: TRBV28

CDR3: CAGSQASGELFF
DNA: TGTGCCGGCTCACAGGCTTCCGGGGAGCTGTTTTTT
size: few
D: -
J: TRBJ2-2
V: TRBV6-8

CDR3: CASSRDGEREQYF
DNA: TGTGCCAGCTCCCGGGACGGGGAGAGGGAGCAGTACTTC
size: -
D: -
J: TRBJ2-7
V: TRBV6-8

CDR3: CASSFLTSPNEQFF
DNA: TGCGCCAGCAGCTTTCTGACTAGCCCCAATGAGCAGTTCTTC
size: once
D: TRBD2
J: TRBJ2-1
V: TRBV5-1

CDR3: CASSLDLRDEQFF
DNA: TGTGCCAGCAGCTTAGATTTAAGGGATGAGCAGTTCTTC
size: many
D: -
J: TRBJ2-1
V: TRBV7-4

CDR3: CASSVGPRLGTDTQYF
DNA: TGTGCCAGCAGCGTAGGCCCTAGACTAGGAACAGATACGCAGTATTTT
size: few
D: -
J: TRBJ2-3
V: TRBV9

CDR3: CASSLTGPPYEQYF
DNA: TGTGCCAGCAGTCTTACCGGGCCGCCTTACGAGCAGTACTTC
size: few
D: -
J: TRBJ2-7
V: TRBV11-3

CDR3: CASSPFQGPNPTYEQYF
DNA: TGTGCCAGCTCACCATTTCAAGGTCCAAATCCGACCTACGAGCAGTACTTC
size: -
D: -
J: TRBJ2-7
V: TRBV18

CDR3: CASSIPPRGQGYYGYTF
DNA: TGTGCCAGTAGTATCCCTCCTCGGGGACAGGGCTACTATGGCTACACCTTC
size: -
D: TRBD1
J: TRBJ1-2
V: TRBV19

CDR3: CASSSGDIISNTEAFF
DNA: TGTGCCAGCAGTTCAGGGGACATAATCTCGAACACTGAAGCTTTCTTT
size: -
D: -
J: TRBJ1-1
V: TRBV6-8

CDR3: CASSQAQGHYGYTF
DNA: TGCGCCAGCAGCCAAGCCCAGGGACACTATGGCTACACCTTC
size: few
D: -
J: TRBJ1-2
V: TRBV23-1

CDR3: CASSARGTRYNEQFF
DNA: TGTGCCAGTAGTGCAAGGGGGACTCGATACAATGAGCAGTTCTTC
size: few
D: -
J: TRBJ2-1
V: TRBV19

CDR3: CASREGASNTGELFF
DNA: TGTGCCAGCAGAGAAGGGGCCAGTAACACCGGGGAGCTGTTTTTT
size: many
D: -
J: TRBJ2-2
V: TRBV11-3

CDR3: CASSLGRGYQPQHF
DNA: TGTGCCAGCAGCCTCGGGAGGGGATATCAGCCCCAGCATTTT
size: many
D: -
J: TRBJ1-5
V: TRBV11-3

CDR3: CASSLDGSRTEAFF
DNA: TGTGCCAGCAGCTTAGATGGATCGAGGACTGAAGCTTTCTTT
size: many
D: -
J: TRBJ1-1
V: TRBV11-3

CDR3: CASSATGGIDLGYTF
DNA: TGTGCCAGCAGCGCGACAGGGGGCATAGACCTTGGCTACACCTTC
size: -
D: TRBD1
J: TRBJ1-2
V: TRBV11-3

CDR3: CASSRTGTSGANTGELFF
DNA: TGTGCCAGCAGCCGGACCGGGACTAGCGGGGCGAACACCGGGGAGCTGTTTTTT
size: -
D: TRBD2
J: TRBJ2-2
V: TRBV11-3

CDR3: CASSGQGGSGANVLTF
DNA: TGTGCCAGCAGTGGACAGGGGGGCTCTGGGGCCAACGTCCTGACTTTC
size: few
D: TRBD1
J: TRBJ2-6
V: TRBV9

CDR3: CSVEVNRETQYF
DNA: TGCAGCGTTGAAGTGAATCGGGAGACCCAGTACTTC
size: once
D: -
J: TRBJ2-5
V: TRBV29-1

CDR3: CASSLDNGKNIQYF
DNA: TGTGCCAGCAGCTTAGATAACGGAAAAAACATTCAGTACTTC
size: many
D: -
J: TRBJ2-4
V: TRBV11-3

CDR3: CASSRSEGGLETYEQYF
DNA: TGTGCCAGCAGCCGTAGTGAAGGGGGCCTGGAGACTTACGAGCAGTACTTC
size: -
D: TRBD1
J: TRBJ2-7
V: TRBV9

CDR3: CASSVASGRADTQYF
DNA: TGTGCCAGCAGCGTGGCTAGCGGGAGAGCAGATACGCAGTATTTT
size: few
D: TRBD2
J: TRBJ2-3
V: TRBV9

CDR3: CASGAPGQGALWIEKLFF
DNA: TGTGCCAGCGGCGCTCCGGGACAGGGGGCTCTATGGATTGAAAAACTGTTTTTT
size: few
D: TRBD1
J: TRBJ1-4
V: TRBV6-8

CDR3: CAFEYSGQAKNIQYF
DNA: TGTGCCTTTGAATATAGCGGGCAAGCCAAAAACATTCAGTACTTC
size: -
D: TRBD2
J: TRBJ2-4
V: TRBV30

CDR3: CASSVVSGRGNEQFF
DNA: TGTGCCAGCAGCGTAGTTAGCGGGAGAGGGAATGAGCAGTTCTTC
size: few
D: TRBD2
J: TRBJ2-1
V: TRBV9

CDR3: CASSQESNRGHEQFF
DNA: TGCGCCAGCAGCCAAGAGTCCAACAGGGGGCATGAGCAGTTCTTC
size: few
D: TRBD1
J: TRBJ2-1
V: TRBV23-1

CDR3: CASTFDSHTGELFF
DNA: TGTGCCAGCACCTTCGACAGCCACACCGGGGAGCTGTTTTTT
size: -
D: -
J: TRBJ2-2
V: TRBV12-5

CDR3: CASSGSSGNVYEQYF
DNA: TGTGCCAGCAGCGGTTCTAGCGGGAACGTCTACGAGCAGTACTTC
size: -
D: TRBD2
J: TRBJ2-7
V: TRBV9

CDR3: CAWSIGGNTEAFF
DNA: TGTGCCTGGAGTATAGGGGGGAACACTGAAGCTTTCTTT
size: -
D: -
J: TRBJ1-1
V: TRBV30

CDR3: CASSQDEGRSWPQHF
DNA: TGCGCCAGCAGCCAAGACGAGGGCCGGAGCTGGCCCCAGCATTTT
size: -
D: -
J: TRBJ1-5
V: TRBV23-1

CDR3: CAILLTGTGELFF
DNA: TGTGCCATCCTCTTAACGGGGACCGGGGAGCTGTTTTTT
size: -
D: -
J: TRBJ2-2
V: TRBV6-8

CDR3: CASSFFAGTNYGYTF
DNA: TGTGCCAGCAGCTTTTTTGCAGGGACGAACTATGGCTACACCTTC
size: -
D: -
J: TRBJ1-2
V: TRBV2

CDR3: CASSRDRTTDTQYF
DNA: TGCGCCAGCAGCAGGGACAGGACCACAGATACGCAGTATTTT
size: -
D: TRBD1
J: TRBJ2-3
V: TRBV5-1

CDR3: CASSPESNQPQHF
DNA: TGTGCCAGCTCACCGGAGAGCAATCAGCCCCAGCATTTT
size: medium-sized
D: -
J: TRBJ1-5
V: TRBV18

CDR3: CASSLGDRGYHEQFF
DNA: TGTGCCAGCAGCCTGGGGGACAGGGGTTACCATGAGCAGTTCTTC
size: -
D: TRBD1
J: TRBJ2-1
V: TRBV6-8

CDR3: CASAQGEETQYF
DNA: TGTGCCAGCGCACAGGGTGAAGAGACCCAGTACTTC
size: many
D: -
J: TRBJ2-5
V: TRBV9

CDR3: CASSVHPPLAGGPEEDEQYF
DNA: TGTGCCAGCAGCGTCCACCCCCCACTAGCGGGAGGGCCGGAAGAGGACGAGCAGTACTTC
size: many
D: TRBD2
J: TRBJ2-7
V: TRBV9

CDR3: CATLGWDGNQPQHF
DNA: TGTGCCACCTTGGGGTGGGACGGCAATCAGCCCCAGCATTTT
size: -
D: -
J: TRBJ1-5
V: TRBV6-8

CDR3: CASSPGYSRDQPQHF
DNA: TGTGCCAGCAGTCCCGGGTACAGCCGGGACCAGCCCCAGCATTTT
size: many
D: -
J: TRBJ1-5
V: TRBV6-8

CDR3: CAWSGAGDPNEQFF
DNA: TGTGCCTGGAGTGGTGCGGGAGATCCCAATGAGCAGTTCTTC
size: few
D: TRBD2
J: TRBJ2-1
V: TRBV30

CDR3: CASSEFGTGTDTQYF
DNA: TGTGCCAGCAGTGAATTTGGGACAGGGACAGATACGCAGTATTTT
size: few
D: TRBD1
J: TRBJ2-3
V: TRBV25-1

CDR3: CASSVGGGLAGTSSYNEQFF
DNA: TGTGCCAGCAGCGTAGGAGGGGGACTAGCGGGAACGAGCTCCTACAATGAGCAGTTCTTC
size: medium-sized
D: TRBD2
J: TRBJ2-1
V: TRBV9

CDR3: CASSRSSYNEQFF
DNA: TGTGCCAGCAGTAGGAGCTCCTACAATGAGCAGTTCTTC
size: -
D: -
J: TRBJ2-1
V: TRBV6-8

CDR3: CASNPYLRGGTGELFF
DNA: TGTGCCTCAAACCCCTACCTAAGGGGAGGCACCGGGGAGCTGTTTTTT
size: -
D: -
J: TRBJ2-2
V: TRBV19

CDR3: CASSSVWQGVYEQYF
DNA: TGTGCCAGCAGTTCCGTGTGGCAGGGGGTCTACGAGCAGTACTTC
size: -
D: TRBD1
J: TRBJ2-7
V: TRBV27

CDR3: CASRQGAYSGNTIYF
DNA: TGTGCCAGTCGCCAGGGGGCCTACTCTGGAAACACCATATATTTT
size: -
D: TRBD1
J: TRBJ1-3
V: TRBV19